The 3 T cell receptor beta chains below all came from one sample that was sequenced in a study of blood T cell repertoires in COVID-19. TCRdb keeps only in-frame clones here, not all; method: immunoSEQ multiplex PCR. Here the sample spans over 150,000 clones, 70% to 90% being singletons. The sequenced sample consisted of peripheral blood. The receptor set was obtained from a man aged 50 to 59 with COVID-19, enrolled during active disease.

The V call is TRBV5-1, the J call TRBJ2-6, with D perhaps matching TRBD2 (5 bases). CDR3 size: 12 residues. The germline V gene encodes CDR1 SGHRS and CDR2 YFSETQ. The CDR3 protein is CARGTGANVLTF. CDR3 DNA: TGCGCTAGAGGGACTGGGGCCAACGTCCTGACTTTC.

As for this clone: The germline gene is not matched at one end of the junction; a read error may be the cause. The gene calls are TRBV10-3 and TRBJ1-5; 11 bases fit TRBD1. Germline V lookup: CDR1 ENHRY, CDR2 SYGVKD. This CDR3 region has 13 residues. In nucleotides, the CDR3 is TGTACCATCAGTGGGACAGGGGGTCAGCCCCAGCATTTT. Amino acid sequence: CTISGTGGQPQHF.

The rearrangement links TRBV6-5 to TRBJ1-5, with D tentatively TRBD1 (6 bases). Germline CDR1 MNHEY, CDR2 SVGAGI. V lost 6 bases and J 1 base, leaving 13 bases between the germline ends. The CDR3 contains 15 residues. CDR3 nucleotide sequence: TGTGCCAGCAGCGTCATGGACAGCAGCAATCAGCCCCAGCATTTT. It translates to CASSVMDSSNQPQHF.